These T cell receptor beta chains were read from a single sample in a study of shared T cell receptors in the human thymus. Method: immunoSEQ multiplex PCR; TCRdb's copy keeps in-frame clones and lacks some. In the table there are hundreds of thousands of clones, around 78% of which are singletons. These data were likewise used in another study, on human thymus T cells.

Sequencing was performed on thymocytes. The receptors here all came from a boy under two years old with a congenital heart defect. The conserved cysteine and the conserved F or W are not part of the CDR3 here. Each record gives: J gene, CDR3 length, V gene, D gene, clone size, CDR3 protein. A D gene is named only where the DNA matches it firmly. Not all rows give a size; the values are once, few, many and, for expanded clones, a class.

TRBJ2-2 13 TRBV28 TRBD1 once ASSRQGANTGELF
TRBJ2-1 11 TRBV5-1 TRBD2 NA ASSSTSRNEQF
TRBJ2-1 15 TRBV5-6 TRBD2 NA ASSLNGRREPQCEQF
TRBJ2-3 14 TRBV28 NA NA ASSTTEPPGTDTQY
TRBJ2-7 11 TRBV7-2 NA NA ASSFGSAPSGS
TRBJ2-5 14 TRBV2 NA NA ASSPPPAGYKETQY
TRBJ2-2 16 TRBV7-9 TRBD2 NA ASSFWGGRFENTGELF
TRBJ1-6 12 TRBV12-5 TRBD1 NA ASGTDRGPSPLH
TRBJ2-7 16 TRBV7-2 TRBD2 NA ASSVGGLAGHGPYEQY
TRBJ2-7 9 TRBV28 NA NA ARVGLAKQY
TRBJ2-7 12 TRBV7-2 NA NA ASSLVVTRGEQY
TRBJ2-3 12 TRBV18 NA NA ASSPRGTADTQY
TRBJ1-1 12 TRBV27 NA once ASTQKQGSVGAF
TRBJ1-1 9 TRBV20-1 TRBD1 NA SVRQGTEAF
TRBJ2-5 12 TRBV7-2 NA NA ASSLALVEETQY
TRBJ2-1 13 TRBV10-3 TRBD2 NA AISGGGLAVHEQF
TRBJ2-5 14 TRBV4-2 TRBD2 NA ASSQDGAGGQETQY
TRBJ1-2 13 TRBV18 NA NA ASSWEKSSNYGYT
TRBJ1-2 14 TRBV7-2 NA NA ASSLSLFPSNYGYT
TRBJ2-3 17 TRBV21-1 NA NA ASSKARTSGTLHTDTQY
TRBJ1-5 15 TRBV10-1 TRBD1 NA ASSERGLRYSNQPQH
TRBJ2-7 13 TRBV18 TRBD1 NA ASSPRTGLSYEQY
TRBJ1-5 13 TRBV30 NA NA AWSGKQGWGQPQH
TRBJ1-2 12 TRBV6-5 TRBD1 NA ASRARDRGDGYT
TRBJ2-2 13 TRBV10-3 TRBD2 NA AITSGRASTGELF
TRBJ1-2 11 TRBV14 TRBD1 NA ASSETGRGGYT
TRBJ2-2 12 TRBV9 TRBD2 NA ASNGGRGTGELF
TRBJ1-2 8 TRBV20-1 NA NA SAHGGGYT
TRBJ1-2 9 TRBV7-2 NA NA ASRGDYGYT
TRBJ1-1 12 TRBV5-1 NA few ASSPAGGGTEAF
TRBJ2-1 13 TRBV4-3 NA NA ASSQDSEGAHEQF
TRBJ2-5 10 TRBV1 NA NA TSSQGGKTQY
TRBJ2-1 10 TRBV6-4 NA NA ASSRTGHEQF
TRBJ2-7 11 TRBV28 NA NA ASSYGRQREQY
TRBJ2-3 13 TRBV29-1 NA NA SVRGRATITDTQY
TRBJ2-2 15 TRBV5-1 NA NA ASSAPAVGGNTGELF